These 5 T cell receptor beta chains came from one sample sequenced in a study of T cells in Graves' hyperthyroidism and ophthalmopathy. It was RNA transcripts that yielded the amplified TCR beta CDR3 regions. The TCR CDR3 was amplified in a first-round RT-PCR using the HTBI primer set. MiXCR was run by TCRdb on the multiplex PCR reads, yielding one entry per CDR3 protein. Here the sample spans some 500,000 distinct CDR3 sequences, about 15% being singletons. The source material was blood. Receptor source: a woman between 25 and 40 years old with Graves' ophthalmopathy.

This clonotype was seen only a few times. The V call is TRBV5-5, the J call TRBJ2-3, with D perhaps matching TRBD2 (5 bases). CDR3 length: 14 residues. Trimming removed 0 bases at V and 5 bases at J, with 10 bases between. Germline-derived CDR1 and CDR2 are SGHKS and YYEKEE (reference sequence). As DNA, the CDR3 is TGTGCCAGCAGCTTGGGCCGGGATATAGATACGCAGTATTTT. Protein sequence: CASSLGRDIDTQYF.

Points on this clonotype: This sequence may be a read error, since a much larger clone differs from it by one base. The rearrangement links TRBV3-1 to TRBJ1-5; D possibly corresponds to TRBD1 (5 bases). The germline CDR1 and CDR2 sequences are LGHDT and YNNKEL (reference sequence). Trimming removed 4 bases from V and 6 bases from J, with 19 bases in between. This CDR3 has 16 amino acids. The CDR3 protein is CASSRDSGRVSQPQHF. In DNA, the CDR3 is TGTGCCAGCAGCCGAGATTCGGGCAGGGTCTCTCAGCCCCAGCATTTT.

This clonotype was seen a handful of times. The chain carries TRBV7-8 and TRBJ2-4; D remains unclear. Trimming shortened V by 5 bases and J by 0 bases, and 17 bases separated the two germline ends. Per the germline V gene, CDR1 is SGHVS and CDR2 is FQNEAQ. This CDR3 is 17 amino acids long. The chain's CDR3 is CASSPSLGLGAKNIQYF. The CDR3 DNA reads as TGTGCCAGCAGCCCCAGTTTGGGTTTGGGAGCCAAAAACATTCAGTACTTC. Using reference TRBV7-8 and TRBJ2-4 for the parts outside the CDR3, the full variable domain is GAGVSQSPRYKVAKRGQDVALRCDPISGHVSLFWYQQALGQGPEFLTYFQNEAQLDKSGLPSDRFFAERPEGSVSTLKIQRTQQEDSAVYLCASSPSLGLGAKNIQYFGAGTRLSVL.

This clonotype was detected only a few times. The chain links TRBV7-8 to TRBJ2-5; 13 bases match TRBD2. Germline V gene data show CDR1 as SGHVS and CDR2 as FQNEAQ. V lost 5 bases and J lost 3; bases outside the gene matches: 12. The CDR3 has 18 amino acids. Here the CDR3 reads CASSPETPGLAGEETQYF. The CDR3, as DNA: TGTGCCAGCAGCCCCGAAACCCCTGGACTAGCGGGAGAAGAGACCCAGTACTTC.

V gene TRBV6-1 combines with J gene TRBJ2-1; 8 nucleotides align to TRBD2. The trim removed 1 base at V and 6 bases at J, leaving 8 bases unmatched. This CDR3 comprises 16 residues. Germline CDR1 MNHNS, CDR2 SASEGT. Written as DNA, the CDR3 is TGTGCCAGCAGTGAAGAACCTAGCGGGTGGAGCAATGAGCAGTTCTTC. This encodes CASSEEPSGWSNEQFF.